This entry lists 17 T cell receptor beta chains sequenced from one sample in a study of cytomegalovirus exposure and HLA in healthy donors. 60 Vbeta and 13 Jbeta primers were used in PCR. Using immunoSEQ multiplex PCR, the repertoire was profiled, and TCRdb retains in-frame clones only, with some absent. The sample contains roughly 97,000 clones, less than 85% of which appear only once. What was sequenced was PBMCs. The receptors stem from a woman between 18 and 29 years old in good health and CMV-seropositive.

In regard to this clone: Because it lacks the conserved phenylalanine or tryptophan at the end, this CDR3 is likely a read error. It is unclear where the CDR3 begins or ends on the DNA, so no DNA is shown, and the CDR3 is as TCRdb lists it. This sequence joins TRBV30 and TRBJ1-1; the table's D call of TRBD1 was not tested on the DNA. The CDR3 has 13 amino acids, counting both end residues. Germline V gene lookup returns CDR1 GTSNPN and CDR2 SVGIG (reference sequence). The CDR3 is CADRRFENTEALV.

This chain joins TRBV30 and TRBJ2-7, with TRBD1 identical over 11 bases. The CDR3 sequence is 15 residues long. CDR1 is GTSNPN and CDR2 is SVGIG in the germline V gene (reference sequence). V dropped 3 bases and J dropped 5; count of bases not matched to a gene: 9. CDR3 loop: CAWRRGTGGIDEQYF. As DNA, the CDR3 is TGTGCCTGGAGGAGGGGGACAGGGGGTATCGACGAGCAGTACTTC.

CDR3 in amino acids: CASSPVTGNDYGYTF. The CDR3 DNA reads as TGTGCCAGCAGCCCAGTCACAGGGAACGACTATGGCTACACCTTC. The chain uses TRBV7-9 and TRBJ1-2; D may be TRBD1 (6 bases). The ends were cut back, 5 bases at V and 3 bases at J, with 16 bases in the middle. The CDR3 sequence is 15 residues long. The germline V gene encodes CDR1 SEHNR and CDR2 FQNEAQ (reference sequence).

The chain couples TRBV6-5 to TRBJ2-7; 8 bases are shared with TRBD2. The V gene end was trimmed by 0 bases and the J gene end by 2 bases; junction bases not matched to a gene: 3. There are 15 residues in the CDR3. CDR1 and CDR2 from the germline V gene are MNHEY and SVGAGI. The CDR3 coding sequence is TGTGCCAGCAGTTACTCAGTCGGGGGGGCCTACGAGCAGTACTTC. As protein: CASSYSVGGAYEQYF.

The J gene is TRBJ2-3, the V gene TRBV30; 10 bases are a match to TRBD2. V dropped 3 bases and J dropped 0; count of bases not matched to a gene: 6. Germline V gene sequence: CDR1 GTSNPN, CDR2 SVGIG (reference sequence). CDR3 length: 16 amino acids. CDR3 in amino acids: CAWSSLSGRSTDTQYF. DNA for the CDR3: TGTGCCTGGAGCTCCCTTAGCGGGAGGAGCACAGATACGCAGTATTTT.

This chain connects TRBV5-1 to TRBJ2-5; tentatively, D is TRBD2 (7 bases). Germline V gives CDR1 SGHRS, CDR2 YFSETQ. V lost 7 bases and J lost 2, with 15 bases in between. This CDR3 comprises 14 residues. CDR3 nucleotide sequence: TGCGCCAGCGGGGGGGACAACAAACAAGAGACCCAGTACTTC. Translating gives CASGGDNKQETQYF.

V gene TRBV12-2 combines with J gene TRBJ2-3; TRBD2, the table's D call, lacks a check against the DNA. TRBV12-2 is a documented pseudogene. CDR3 length: 14 amino acids. The CDR3 DNA reads as TGTGCAAGTCGCTTAGAAGGTAGCGAAGATACGCAGTATTTT. Its protein product is CASRLEGSEDTQYF.

The chain has TRBV5-8 and TRBJ1-5, with D hard to call. The germline V gene encodes CDR1 SGHTS and CDR2 YDEGEE. V was shortened by 1 base and J by 3 bases, with 11 bases between the two germline ends. The CDR3 is made up of 15 amino acids. The CDR3 DNA is TGTGCCAGCAGCTTGTTGGGCCTTCTCAATCAGCCCCAGCATTTT. The encoded protein is CASSLLGLLNQPQHF.

The J gene is TRBJ2-2, the V gene TRBV6-7; TRBD1 aligns across 9 bases. TRBV6-7 is noted as an ORF with a role that remains uncertain. There are 24 residues in the CDR3. Losses at the gene ends were 0 bases for V and 2 bases for J; bases not matched to a gene: 25. CDR3 bases: TGTGCCAGCAGTTACTCGAACCTCCTTGATCGATCCAAAAAGGACAGGGGCAACACCGGGGAGCTGTTTTTT. It yields the protein CASSYSNLLDRSKKDRGNTGELFF.

The chain combines TRBV4-1 with TRBJ1-1; tentative D call: TRBD1 (6 bases). V was trimmed by 2 bases and J by 6 bases, leaving 13 bases between them. This CDR3 contains 14 residues. Germline V lookup: CDR1 MGHRA, CDR2 YSYEKL. The CDR3 loop reads CASSQRDISPEAFF. DNA of the CDR3: TGCGCCAGCAGCCAAAGGGACATTTCCCCTGAAGCTTTCTTT.

The V and J genes are TRBV28 and TRBJ2-3; D call uncertain. With 7 bases removed from V and 6 bases from J, the gap between germline ends came to 11 bases. The CDR3 has 12 residues. Germline V CDR1 and CDR2: MDHEN, SYDVKM. Here the CDR3 reads CASTESSDTQYF. The DNA for the CDR3 is TGTGCCAGCACCGAGTCATCGGATACGCAGTATTTT.

The chain combines TRBV6-6 with TRBJ1-1; the D gene is possibly TRBD1 (6 bases). The CDR3 runs 14 residues. V dropped 5 bases and J dropped 5 bases, with 15 bases sitting between them. Germline V gives CDR1 MNHNY, CDR2 SVGAGI (reference sequence). The CDR3 reads CASSRGQLRTEAFF. The CDR3 region has the DNA TGTGCCAGCAGTCGGGGACAATTGAGGACTGAAGCTTTCTTT.

The DNA of the CDR3 is TGTGCCAGTAGGGGGACAGAATATAGCAATCAGCCCCAGCATTTT. Amino acid sequence: CASRGTEYSNQPQHF. The rearrangement links TRBV19 to TRBJ1-5; 7 nucleotides line up with TRBD1. With 6 bases clipped from V and 0 bases from J, the junction kept 5 bases outside the gene matches. Germline V gene lookup returns CDR1 LNHDA and CDR2 SQIVND (reference sequence). The CDR3 consists of 15 residues.

V gene TRBV29-1 combines with J gene TRBJ2-5, with D tentatively TRBD1 (7 bases). CDR1 and CDR2 from the germline V gene are SQVTM and ANQGSEA. The CDR3 is made up of 14 amino acids. Deletions cut 6 bases from V and 7 bases from J, with 21 bases between. CDR3 amino acids: CSVPDTGEEWTQYF. CDR3 nucleotide sequence: TGCAGCGTCCCAGATACAGGGGAGGAATGGACCCAGTACTTC.

The rearrangement links TRBV9 to TRBJ2-1; perhaps TRBD2 as D (6 bases). V was pared by 5 bases and J by 5 bases, with 17 bases between. Germline V gene data show CDR1 as SGDLS and CDR2 as YYNGEE. This CDR3 is 15 amino acids long. CDR3 loop: CASSHPGGANNEQFF. CDR3 in DNA: TGTGCCAGCAGTCACCCCGGAGGGGCCAACAATGAGCAGTTCTTC.

The rearrangement joins TRBV11-2 to TRBJ2-3; possible D gene TRBD1, 5 bases. CDR1 is SGHAT, CDR2 FQNNGV, per germline. This CDR3 is built from 15 residues. V lost 5 bases, J lost 5 bases, and 17 bases lay in between. DNA for the CDR3: TGTGCCAGCAGCCCACAGGACCGCAGAGGAGATACGCAGTATTTT. Its protein product is CASSPQDRRGDTQYF.

The V and J genes are TRBV7-2 and TRBJ1-5; 7 positions agree with TRBD1. V was clipped by 3 bases and J by 1 base; unmatched bases: 3. The germline gives CDR1 SGHTA, CDR2 FQGNSA. The CDR3 runs to 15 residues. CDR3 DNA: TGTGCCAGCAGCTTGATACAGGGGAGCAATCAGCCCCAGCATTTT. It is translated as CASSLIQGSNQPQHF.